This T cell receptor (beta chain) was profiled in a study of PD-1 blockade in classical Hodgkin lymphoma. General study points: By C4D1, diversity of CD4+ TCRs had risen significantly, whereas that of CD8+ TCRs had not. What drove the repertoire differences, possibly disease activity or prior therapy, has not been defined. Diminished baseline TCR diversity has been reported in newly diagnosed patients relative to healthy donors. Patients newly diagnosed and complete responders had comparable baseline diversity.

Sequenced by immunoSEQ multiplex PCR; TCRdb stores in-frame clones only, minus some. The table records tens of thousands of clones, under 95% of them present only once. This sample's time point: cycle 4 day 1 (C4D1), after around six weeks of nivolumab. Every single patient, without exception, relapsed after autologous stem cell transplantation, and brentuximab vedotin exposure varied. Comments on this clone: Its specificity is not known.

The sequenced sample was peripheral blood mononuclear cells (PBMCs), obtained before the fourth cycle of nivolumab. This TCR was sampled from a human donor with classical Hodgkin lymphoma.

The CDR3 DNA sequence: TGTGCCAGCAGCGGATGGGCCTCTGGAAACACCATATATTTT. The encoded protein is CASSGWASGNTIYF. J is TRBJ1-3 and V is TRBV9; D unclear. Germline values: CDR1 SGDLS, CDR2 YYNGEE. Trimming cost V 3 bases and J 0 bases, with 7 bases left between them. CDR3 length: 14 amino acids.